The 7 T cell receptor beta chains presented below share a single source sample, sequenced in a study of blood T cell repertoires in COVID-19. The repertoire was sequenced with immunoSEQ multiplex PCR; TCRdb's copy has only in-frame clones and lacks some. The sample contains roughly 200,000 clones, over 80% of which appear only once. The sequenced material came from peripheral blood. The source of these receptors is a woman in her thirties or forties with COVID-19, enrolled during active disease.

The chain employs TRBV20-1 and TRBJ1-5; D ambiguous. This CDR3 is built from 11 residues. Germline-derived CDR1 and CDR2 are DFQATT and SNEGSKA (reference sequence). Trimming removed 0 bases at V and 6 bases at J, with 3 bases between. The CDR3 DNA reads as TGCAGTGCTAGAGATAGTCAGCCCCAGCATTTT. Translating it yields CSARDSQPQHF.

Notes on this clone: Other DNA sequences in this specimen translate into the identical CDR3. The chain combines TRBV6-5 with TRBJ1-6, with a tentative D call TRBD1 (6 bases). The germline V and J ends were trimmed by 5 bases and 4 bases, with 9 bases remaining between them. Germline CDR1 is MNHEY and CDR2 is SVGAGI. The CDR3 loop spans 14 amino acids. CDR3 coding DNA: TGTGCCAGCAGTCCACAGGGTTATAATTCACCCCTCCACTTT. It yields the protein CASSPQGYNSPLHF.

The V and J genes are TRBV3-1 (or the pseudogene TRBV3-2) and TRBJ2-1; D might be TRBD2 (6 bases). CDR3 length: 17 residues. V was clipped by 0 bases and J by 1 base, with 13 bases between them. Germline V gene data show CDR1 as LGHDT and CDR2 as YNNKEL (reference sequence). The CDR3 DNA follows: TGTGCCAGCAGCCAAGAACGGGGACTGGCTTCCTACAATGAGCAGTTCTTC. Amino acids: CASSQERGLASYNEQFF.

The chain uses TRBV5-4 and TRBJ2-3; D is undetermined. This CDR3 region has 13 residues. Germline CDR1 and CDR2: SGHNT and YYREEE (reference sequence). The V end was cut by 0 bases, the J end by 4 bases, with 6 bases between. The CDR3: CASSLGPADTQYF. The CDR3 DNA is TGTGCCAGCAGCTTGGGTCCGGCAGATACGCAGTATTTT.

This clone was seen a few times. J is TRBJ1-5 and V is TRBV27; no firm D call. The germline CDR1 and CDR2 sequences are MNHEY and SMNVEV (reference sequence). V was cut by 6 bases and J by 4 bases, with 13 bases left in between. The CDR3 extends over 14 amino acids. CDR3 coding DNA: TGTGCCAGCAGCGCGGGAGGTTATAATCAGCCCCAGCATTTT. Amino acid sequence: CASSAGGYNQPQHF.

CDR3 bases: TGTGCCAGCAGTACAGGGACAGGAAACACCATATATTTT. Its protein is CASSTGTGNTIYF. The gene calls are TRBV12-3 or TRBV12-4 and TRBJ1-3, with a weak D call TRBD1 (6 bases). V lost 5 bases and J lost 4, with 9 bases in between. This CDR3 has 13 residues.

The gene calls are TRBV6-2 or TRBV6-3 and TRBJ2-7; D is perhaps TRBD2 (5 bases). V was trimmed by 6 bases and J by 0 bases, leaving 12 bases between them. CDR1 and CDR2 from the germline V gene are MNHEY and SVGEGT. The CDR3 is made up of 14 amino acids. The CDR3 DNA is TGTGCCAGCAGCGAGGTCCTAGCCTCCTACGAGCAGTACTTC. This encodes CASSEVLASYEQYF.